These 28 T cell receptor beta chains share one sample of origin, sequenced in a study of identical twins (dated by TCRdb to between 2015 and 2016). Libraries were built with 5' RACE. For sequencing, an Illumina HiSeq 2000 was employed. TCRdb reprocessing: public reads trimmed at Q25 with fastp, clones called with MiXCR, in-frame beta chains kept. A single entry per CDR3 protein holds the most common genes and DNA from its merged rows. Counted in this sample were approximately 240,000 distinct CDR3 sequences; roughly 13% of them appeared once. The ten largest clones take up 8.5% to 10% of the sample. Source material: memory (CD45RO+) T cells sorted from blood. The cell subset or site label, read with the paper, signifies: CD45RO+ enriched T cells. Receptor source: a woman aged 18-35 years in good health.

This clonotype was seen a few times. J is TRBJ2-7 and V is TRBV18; tentatively, D is TRBD1 (6 bases). The CDR3 is 15 amino acids. From germline, CDR1 is KGHSH and CDR2 LQKENI. Trimming stripped 1 base from V and 5 bases from J, with 15 bases between. CDR3 loop: CASSPLDSSGNEQYF. In nucleotides, the CDR3 is TGTGCCAGCTCACCACTGGACAGCTCTGGGAACGAGCAGTACTTC. Filled out from reference TRBV18 and TRBJ2-7, the complete variable domain reads NAGVMQNPRHLVRRRGQEARLRCSPMKGHSHVYWYRQLPEEGLKFMVYLQKENIIDESGMPKERFSAEFPKEGPSILRIQQVVRGDSAAYFCASSPLDSSGNEQYFGPGTRLTVT.

This chain links TRBV7-2 with TRBJ2-5; 7 nucleotides agree with TRBD1. CDR1 and CDR2 from the germline V gene are SGHTA and FQGNSA. V trimming: 1 base; J trimming: 0 bases; junction bases outside the gene matches: 2. This CDR3 has 15 residues. CDR3 region: CASSLEGAYQETQYF. The CDR3 nucleotides are TGTGCCAGCAGCTTAGAGGGGGCCTACCAAGAGACCCAGTACTTC.

This clonotype was found a few times. The gene calls are TRBV20-1 and TRBJ2-7, with TRBD2 matching 8 bases. V gave up 5 bases and J gave up 4 bases; unmatched junction bases: 16. Germline CDR1 and CDR2: DFQATT and SNEGSKA (reference sequence). The CDR3 loop spans 16 amino acids. In DNA, the CDR3 is TGCAGTGCTTCCCGCTTAGGAGCGGGAGTGTTGTACGAGCAGTACTTC. Translated, it gives CSASRLGAGVLYEQYF.

The V gene is TRBV2, the J gene TRBJ2-7; 16 bases fit TRBD2. The CDR3 has 16 residues. Germline V lookup: CDR1 SNHLY, CDR2 FYNNEI. Trimming cost V 4 bases and J 2 bases; bases outside gene matches: 2. In DNA, the CDR3 is TGTGCCAGCAGTGTGGGACTAGCGGGAGGGCCCTACGAGCAGTACTTC. This gives the protein CASSVGLAGGPYEQYF.

The table lists this clonotype with many counts. This chain joins TRBV20-1 and TRBJ1-2, with unresolved D. Per germline, CDR1 DFQATT and CDR2 SNEGSKA (reference sequence). This CDR3 has 12 residues. V dropped 7 bases and J dropped 7 bases, with 16 bases sitting between them. The CDR3: CSVTDGELGYTF. The DNA for the CDR3 is TGCAGTGTGACGGACGGAGAACTTGGCTACACCTTC.

This clonotype showed up just a few times. The chain employs TRBV20-1 and TRBJ2-6; maybe TRBD1 (6 bases). There are 15 residues in the CDR3. The germline V gene encodes CDR1 DFQATT and CDR2 SNEGSKA (reference sequence). The ends were cut back, 8 bases at V and 0 bases at J, with 14 bases in the middle. The chain's CDR3 is CSIRGSPSGANVLTF. The CDR3, as DNA: TGCAGTATCAGGGGATCCCCCTCTGGGGCCAACGTCCTGACTTTC.

The rearrangement uses TRBV12-3 or TRBV12-4 and TRBJ1-4; D not certain. Trimming took off 7 bases at V and 5 bases at J, with 11 bases between the two ends. The CDR3 contains 13 residues. CDR3 sequence reads: CASMDQKNEKLFF. The DNA for the CDR3 is TGTGCCAGCATGGATCAGAAGAATGAAAAACTGTTTTTT.

The chain links TRBV5-5 to TRBJ2-1; 10 nucleotides agree with TRBD2. The CDR3 covers 16 residues. After removal of 0 bases from V and 3 bases from J, the junction contained 3 bases not matched to a gene. Germline CDR1 is SGHKS and CDR2 is YYEKEE (reference sequence). The CDR3 bases are TGTGCCAGCAGCTTGGCGCCTAGCGGGAGCTACAATGAGCAGTTCTTC. Its protein is CASSLAPSGSYNEQFF. The full variable domain, in which reference TRBV5-5 and TRBJ2-1 provide the parts outside the CDR3, is DAGVTQSPTHLIKTRGQQVTLRCSPISGHKSVSWYQQVLGQGPQFIFQYYEKEERGRGNFPDRFSARQFPNYSSELNVNALLLGDSALYLCASSLAPSGSYNEQFFGPGTRLTVL.

This clonotype turned up a few times. The rearrangement joins TRBV29-1 to TRBJ2-2, with D maybe TRBD2 (5 bases). With 7 bases removed from V and 4 bases from J, the gap between germline ends came to 22 bases. This CDR3 region has 16 residues. Germline lookup yields CDR1 SQVTM and CDR2 ANQGSEA. CDR3 coding DNA: TGCAGCGAAACAAATCATAAGGGTGGGAGCACCGGGGAGCTGTTTTTT. It specifies CSETNHKGGSTGELFF.

About this clonotype: One junction end does not reproduce the germline sequence, and a read error may be involved. The chain carries TRBV2 and TRBJ2-7, with D perhaps matching TRBD1 or TRBD2 (5 bases each). CDR1 and CDR2 (germline): SNHLY, FYNNEI. This CDR3 is built from 15 residues. Written as DNA, the CDR3 is TGTGCCAGTAGTGGGTTGGGGACGCAAGGAAACGAGCAGTACTTC. It specifies CASSGLGTQGNEQYF.

This clonotype was counted at least ten times. The chain combines TRBV3-1 with TRBJ2-4; 8 bases agree with TRBD2. The junction had 2 bases not matched to a gene; V was cut back by 4 bases and J by 0 bases. The CDR3 runs 15 residues. Germline V gives CDR1 LGHDT, CDR2 YNNKEL (reference sequence). As DNA, the CDR3 is TGTGCCAGCAGCCCGGGGGGGAGAGCCAAAAACATTCAGTACTTC. Its protein is CASSPGGRAKNIQYF. Filled out from reference TRBV3-1 and TRBJ2-4, the complete variable domain reads DTAVSQTPKYLVTQMGNDKSIKCEQNLGHDTMYWYKQDSKKFLKIMFSYNNKELIINETVPNRFSPKSPDKAHLNLHINSLELGDSAVYFCASSPGGRAKNIQYFGAGTRLSVL.

This clonotype was counted only a few times. V is TRBV6-1 and J is TRBJ2-7; 9 bases agree with TRBD1. Germline values: CDR1 MNHNS, CDR2 SASEGT. With 6 bases clipped from V and 6 bases from J, the junction kept 12 bases outside the gene matches. This CDR3 has 15 amino acids. Here the CDR3 reads CASREYRGREGEQYF. For the CDR3, the DNA is TGTGCCAGCAGGGAATACAGGGGGCGCGAAGGCGAGCAGTACTTC.

This clonotype has a single count. With a much larger clone just one base away, this may be a read error. The genes are TRBV5-1 and TRBJ2-1; D remains ambiguous. Looked up from germline, CDR1 is SGHRS and CDR2 is YFSETQ. The CDR3 has 14 residues. V dropped 8 bases and J dropped 6 bases, with 18 bases sitting between them. The CDR3 nucleotides read TGCGCCAGTAAAAGTACCGACTCGTTCAATGAGCAGTTCTTC. Amino acids: CASKSTDSFNEQFF.

Concerning this clonotype itself: Being one base from a much bigger clone, this may be a read error. The rearrangement uses TRBV6-5 and TRBJ2-3, with D perhaps assigned TRBD1 or TRBD2 (6 bases each). Germline V gene data show CDR1 as MNHEY and CDR2 as SVGAGI. The CDR3 sequence is 15 residues long. The CDR3 sequence is CASSYRGGPSDAQYF. In DNA, the CDR3 is TGTGCCAGCAGTTACCGAGGGGGGCCCTCAGATGCGCAGTATTTT.

The rearrangement joins TRBV5-1 to TRBJ2-6; D is unresolved. The CDR3 length is 14 residues. Germline-derived CDR1 and CDR2 are SGHRS and YFSETQ. The V gene lost 5 bases and the J gene lost 1 base, with 7 bases spanning the gap. The CDR3 nucleotides read TGCGCCAGCAGTTCTGGGTCTGGGGCCAACGTCCTGACTTTC. The encoded protein is CASSSGSGANVLTF.

This clonotype came up a few times. The chain uses TRBV30 and TRBJ2-5, with TRBD2 matching 7 bases. CDR3 length: 14 residues. J gave up 3 bases and V 2 bases, and 6 bases lay outside the gene matches. Germline-derived CDR1 and CDR2 are GTSNPN and SVGIG (reference sequence). The CDR3 DNA sequence: TGTGCCTGGAGTACACTAGCGCCCAAAGAGACCCAGTACTTC. Residues: CAWSTLAPKETQYF.

This clonotype was recorded at least ten times. In DNA form, the CDR3 reads TGCGCCAGCAGCTTGGCCCCCAGGGAAGGCAATGAGCAGTTCTTC. It encodes CASSLAPREGNEQFF. V gene TRBV5-1 combines with J gene TRBJ2-1; D might be TRBD1 (5 bases). Germline-derived CDR1 and CDR2 are SGHRS and YFSETQ. Trimming took off 0 bases at V and 6 bases at J, with 13 bases between the two ends. The CDR3 covers 15 residues.

This clonotype was seen at least ten times. CDR3 bases: TGCGCCAGCAGCCAAGATCAAGGCTACGAGCAGTACTTC. Translated, it gives CASSQDQGYEQYF. The chain has TRBV4-3 and TRBJ2-7; D not certain. Germline V CDR1 and CDR2: LGHNA, YSLEER. V lost 0 bases and J lost 3, with 6 bases in between. This CDR3 contains 13 residues.

This rearrangement joins TRBV29-1 to TRBJ2-1; 7 nucleotides match TRBD1. The CDR3 is 15 amino acids. Germline assignment: CDR1 SQVTM and CDR2 ANQGSEA. V gave up 0 bases and J gave up 3 bases; unmatched junction bases: 5. The CDR3 reads CSVEENRDSYNEQFF. The CDR3 DNA reads as TGCAGCGTTGAAGAGAACCGGGACAGCTACAATGAGCAGTTCTTC.

This chain connects TRBV11-2 to TRBJ2-1; D gene uncertain. This CDR3 contains 14 residues. Trimming removed 3 bases from V and 6 bases from J, with 12 bases in between. Germline loops: CDR1 SGHAT, CDR2 FQNNGV. This chain's CDR3 is CASSLEGYVNEQFF. The CDR3 nucleotides read TGTGCCAGCAGCTTGGAAGGGTACGTCAATGAGCAGTTCTTC.

Regarding this clonotype: This is likely a read error, given that the CDR3 carries no conserved phenylalanine or tryptophan at its end. The chain couples TRBV11-2 to TRBJ1-1, with D tentatively TRBD1 (5 bases). Trimming took off 4 bases at V and 6 bases at J, with 15 bases between the two ends. From germline, CDR1 is SGHAT and CDR2 FQNNGV. This CDR3 comprises 14 residues. CDR3 nucleotide sequence: TGTGCCAGCAGCTGGGACCTCGGGCGGCCTGAAGCTTTCTTA. Translation: CASSWDLGRPEAFL.

This clonotype was seen a handful of times. This chain joins TRBV6-1 and TRBJ1-1; TRBD1 matches at 9 bases. The V gene end was trimmed by 6 bases and the J gene end by 8 bases; junction bases not matched to a gene: 10. The germline V gene encodes CDR1 MNHNS and CDR2 SASEGT. This CDR3 is 14 amino acids long. CDR3: CASRAWDREREAFF. CDR3 DNA: TGTGCCAGCAGAGCTTGGGACAGGGAAAGAGAAGCTTTCTTT.

V is TRBV12-3 or TRBV12-4 and J is TRBJ2-5, with 11 nucleotides matching TRBD2. The CDR3 sequence is 16 residues long. The V gene end was trimmed by 5 bases and the J gene end by 5 bases; junction bases not matched to a gene: 10. The CDR3 region is CASSPYGTSGTETQYF. The CDR3 coding sequence is TGTGCCAGCAGTCCGTATGGGACTAGCGGCACGGAGACCCAGTACTTC.

This clonotype was observed a handful of times. The chain links TRBV7-2 to TRBJ2-7; D is possibly TRBD2 (6 bases). The germline CDR1 and CDR2 sequences are SGHTA and FQGNSA. This CDR3 has 17 amino acids. V was pared by 4 bases and J by 6 bases, with 25 bases between. The CDR3 sequence: CASSWRPDGSDFPEQYF. In DNA, the CDR3 is TGTGCCAGCAGCTGGAGGCCTGACGGGAGTGATTTTCCCGAGCAGTACTTC.

V gene TRBV7-9 combines with J gene TRBJ2-7; 8 bases fit TRBD2. J gave up 5 bases and V 5 bases, and 14 bases lay outside the gene matches. The CDR3 totals 16 residues. Germline CDR1 SEHNR, CDR2 FQNEAQ (reference sequence). The CDR3 nucleotides read TGTGCCAGCAGCCCTACGAGGACTAGCCACGGCAACGAGCAGTACTTC. This translates into CASSPTRTSHGNEQYF. The whole variable domain, filled in from reference TRBV7-9 and TRBJ2-7, reads DTGVSQNPRHKITKRGQNVTFRCDPISEHNRLYWYRQTLGQGPEFLTYFQNEAQLEKSRLLSDRFSAERPKGSFSTLEIQRTEQGDSAMYLCASSPTRTSHGNEQYFGPGTRLTVT.

This clonotype was counted between two and nine times. This sequence joins TRBV20-1 and TRBJ1-1, with a possible D match to TRBD1 (5 bases). The V and J ends lost 5 bases and 0 bases respectively, with 10 bases between them. The CDR3 loop spans 13 amino acids. In germline, CDR1 is DFQATT, CDR2 SNEGSKA (reference sequence). The CDR3 DNA sequence: TGCAGTGCTGAAGACAGTTTGAACACTGAAGCTTTCTTT. Translated, it gives CSAEDSLNTEAFF.

This clonotype was recorded many times. The J gene is TRBJ2-7, the V gene TRBV12-3 or TRBV12-4; D may be TRBD2 (5 bases). CDR3 length: 12 amino acids. Trimming removed 8 bases at V and 7 bases at J, with 15 bases between. The CDR3 spells CASGTIRGEQYF. The CDR3 DNA is TGTGCCAGCGGAACCATTCGGGGAGAGCAGTACTTC.

This clonotype showed up many times. This chain joins TRBV12-3 or TRBV12-4 and TRBJ2-3; 8 bases agree with TRBD1. CDR3 length: 13 amino acids. V gave up 7 bases and J gave up 4 bases; unmatched junction bases: 4. This chain's CDR3 is CASTLTGADTQYF. CDR3 nucleotide sequence: TGTGCCAGCACCTTGACAGGGGCAGATACGCAGTATTTT.